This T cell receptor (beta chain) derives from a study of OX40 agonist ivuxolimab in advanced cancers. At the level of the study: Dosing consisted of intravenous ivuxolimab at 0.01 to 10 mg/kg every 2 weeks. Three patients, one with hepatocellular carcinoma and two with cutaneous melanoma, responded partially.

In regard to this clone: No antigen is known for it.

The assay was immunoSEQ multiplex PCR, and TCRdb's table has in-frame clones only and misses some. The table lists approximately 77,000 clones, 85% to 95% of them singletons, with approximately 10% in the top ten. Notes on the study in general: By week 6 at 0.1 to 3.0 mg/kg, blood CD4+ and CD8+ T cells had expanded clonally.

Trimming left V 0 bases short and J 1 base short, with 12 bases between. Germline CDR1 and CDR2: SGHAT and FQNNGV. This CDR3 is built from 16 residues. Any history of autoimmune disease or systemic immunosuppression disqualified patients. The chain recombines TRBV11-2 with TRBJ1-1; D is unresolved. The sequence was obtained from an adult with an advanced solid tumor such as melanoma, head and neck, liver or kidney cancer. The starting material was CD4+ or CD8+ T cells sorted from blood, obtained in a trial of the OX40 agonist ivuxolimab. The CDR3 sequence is CASSLDSHRPNTEAFF. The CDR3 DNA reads TGTGCCAGCAGCTTAGATTCACACAGACCGAACACTGAAGCTTTCTTT.